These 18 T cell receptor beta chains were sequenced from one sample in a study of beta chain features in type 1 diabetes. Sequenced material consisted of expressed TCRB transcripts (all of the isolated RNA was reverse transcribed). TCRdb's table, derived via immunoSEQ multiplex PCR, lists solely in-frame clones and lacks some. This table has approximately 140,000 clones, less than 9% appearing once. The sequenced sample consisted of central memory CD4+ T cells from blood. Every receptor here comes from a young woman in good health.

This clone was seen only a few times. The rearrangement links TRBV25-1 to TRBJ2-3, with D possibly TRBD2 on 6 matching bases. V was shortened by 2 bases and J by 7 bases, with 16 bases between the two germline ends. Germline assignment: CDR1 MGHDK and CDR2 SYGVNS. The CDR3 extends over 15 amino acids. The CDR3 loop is CASSEGFRGKHTQYF. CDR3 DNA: TGTGCCAGCAGTGAAGGTTTTCGGGGGAAACATACGCAGTATTTT. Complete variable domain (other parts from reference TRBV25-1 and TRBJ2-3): EADIYQTPRYLVIGTGKKITLECSQTMGHDKMYWYQQDPGMELHLIHYSYGVNSTEKGDLSSESTVSRIRTEHFPLTLESARPSHTSQYLCASSEGFRGKHTQYFGPGTRLTVL.

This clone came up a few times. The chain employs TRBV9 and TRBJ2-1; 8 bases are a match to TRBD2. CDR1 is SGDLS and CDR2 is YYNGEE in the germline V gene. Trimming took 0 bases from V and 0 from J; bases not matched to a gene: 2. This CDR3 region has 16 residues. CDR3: CASSVVGTSSYNEQFF. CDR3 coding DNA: TGTGCCAGCAGCGTAGTCGGGACTAGCTCCTACAATGAGCAGTTCTTC.

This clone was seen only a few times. This chain's CDR3 is CASSPLGSGTNTGELFF. The CDR3 region has the DNA TGTGCCAGCTCACCACTTGGTAGCGGGACCAACACCGGGGAGCTGTTTTTT. The rearrangement links TRBV18 to TRBJ2-2; 8 bases line up with TRBD2. The trim removed 1 base at V and 2 bases at J, leaving 6 bases unmatched. Germline CDR1 is KGHSH and CDR2 is LQKENI. This CDR3 is built from 17 residues.

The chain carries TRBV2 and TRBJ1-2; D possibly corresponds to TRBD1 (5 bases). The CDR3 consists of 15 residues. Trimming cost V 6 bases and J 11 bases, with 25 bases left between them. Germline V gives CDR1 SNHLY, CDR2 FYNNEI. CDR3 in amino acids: CASSRVPGDGGIYTF. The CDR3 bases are TGTGCCAGCAGCCGAGTTCCGGGGGACGGAGGAATTTACACCTTC.

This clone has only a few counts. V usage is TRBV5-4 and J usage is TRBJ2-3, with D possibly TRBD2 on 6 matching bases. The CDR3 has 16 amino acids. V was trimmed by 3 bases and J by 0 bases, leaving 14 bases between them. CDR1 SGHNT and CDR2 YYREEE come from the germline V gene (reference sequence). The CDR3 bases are TGTGCCAGCAGCTCGGAGGGGACCAGAAGCACAGATACGCAGTATTTT. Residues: CASSSEGTRSTDTQYF.

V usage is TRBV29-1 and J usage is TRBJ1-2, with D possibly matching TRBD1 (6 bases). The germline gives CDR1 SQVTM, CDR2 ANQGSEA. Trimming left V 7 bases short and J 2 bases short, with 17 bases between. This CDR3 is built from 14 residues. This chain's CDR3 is CSAKPITGNYGYTF. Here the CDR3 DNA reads TGCAGCGCCAAGCCTATAACAGGGAACTATGGCTACACCTTC. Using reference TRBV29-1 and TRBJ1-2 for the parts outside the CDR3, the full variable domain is SAVISQKPSRDICQRGTSLTIQCQVDSQVTMMFWYRQQPGQSLTLIATANQGSEATYESGFVIDKFPISRPNLTFSTLTVSNMSPEDSSIYLCSAKPITGNYGYTFGSGTRLTVV.

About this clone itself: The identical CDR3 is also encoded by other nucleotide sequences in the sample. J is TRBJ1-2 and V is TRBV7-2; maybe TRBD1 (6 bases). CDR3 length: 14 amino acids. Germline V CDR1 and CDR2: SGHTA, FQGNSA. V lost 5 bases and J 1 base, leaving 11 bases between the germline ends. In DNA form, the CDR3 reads TGTGCCAGCAGCACGTCACAGGGTAACTATGGCTACACCTTC. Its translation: CASSTSQGNYGYTF.

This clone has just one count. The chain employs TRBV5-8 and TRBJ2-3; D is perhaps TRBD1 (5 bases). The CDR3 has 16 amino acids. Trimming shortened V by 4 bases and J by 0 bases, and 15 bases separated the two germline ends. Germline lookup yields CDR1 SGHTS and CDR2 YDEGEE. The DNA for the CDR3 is TGTGCCAGCAGCCCTGGGGCAGTTTGGAGCACAGATACGCAGTATTTT. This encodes CASSPGAVWSTDTQYF. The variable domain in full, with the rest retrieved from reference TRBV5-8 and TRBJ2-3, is EAGVTQSPTHLIKTRGQQATLRCSPISGHTSVYWYQQALGLGLQFLLWYDEGEERNRGNFPPRFSGRQFPNYSSELNVNALELEDSALYLCASSPGAVWSTDTQYFGPGTRLTVL.

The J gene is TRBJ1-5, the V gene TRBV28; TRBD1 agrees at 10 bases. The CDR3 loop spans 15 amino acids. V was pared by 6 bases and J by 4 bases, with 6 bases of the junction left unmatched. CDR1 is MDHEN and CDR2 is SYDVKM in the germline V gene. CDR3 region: CASSITGQGNQPQHF. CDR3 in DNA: TGTGCCAGCAGCATAACGGGACAGGGGAATCAGCCCCAGCATTTT.

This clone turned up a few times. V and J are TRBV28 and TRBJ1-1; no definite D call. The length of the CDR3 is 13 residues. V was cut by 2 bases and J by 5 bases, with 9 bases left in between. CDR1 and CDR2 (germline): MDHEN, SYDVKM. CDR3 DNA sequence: TGTGCCAGCAGTTTAGGGCAGGTGACTGAAGCTTTCTTT. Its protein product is CASSLGQVTEAFF.

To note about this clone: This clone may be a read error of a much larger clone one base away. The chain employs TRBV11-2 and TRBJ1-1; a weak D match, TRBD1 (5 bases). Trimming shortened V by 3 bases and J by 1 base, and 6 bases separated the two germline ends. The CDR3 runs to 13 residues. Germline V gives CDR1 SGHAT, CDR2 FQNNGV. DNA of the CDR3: TGTGCCAGCAGCTTTCAGGGGAACACTGAAGCTTTCTTT. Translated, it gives CASSFQGNTEAFF.

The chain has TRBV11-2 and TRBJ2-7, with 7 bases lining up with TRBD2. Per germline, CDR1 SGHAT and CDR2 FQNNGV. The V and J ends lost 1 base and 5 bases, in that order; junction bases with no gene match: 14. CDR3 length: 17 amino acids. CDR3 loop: CASSLAPTGGSGNEQYF. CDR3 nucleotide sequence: TGTGCCAGCAGCTTAGCTCCCACCGGCGGGAGCGGGAACGAGCAGTACTTC.

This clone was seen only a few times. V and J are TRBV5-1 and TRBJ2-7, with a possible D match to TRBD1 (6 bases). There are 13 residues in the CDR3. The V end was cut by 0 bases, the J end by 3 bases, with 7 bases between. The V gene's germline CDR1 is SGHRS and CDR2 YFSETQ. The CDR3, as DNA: TGCGCCAGCAGCTTGGACAGGGACTACGAGCAGTACTTC. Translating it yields CASSLDRDYEQYF.

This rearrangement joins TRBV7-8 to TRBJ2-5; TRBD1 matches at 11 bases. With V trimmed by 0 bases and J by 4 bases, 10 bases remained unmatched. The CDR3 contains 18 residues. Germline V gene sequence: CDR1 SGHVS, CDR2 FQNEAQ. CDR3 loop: CASSLAGTGGARGETQYF. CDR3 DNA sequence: TGTGCCAGCAGCTTAGCCGGGACAGGGGGTGCTCGGGGAGAGACCCAGTACTTC. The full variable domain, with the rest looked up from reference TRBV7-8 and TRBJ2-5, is GAGVSQSPRYKVAKRGQDVALRCDPISGHVSLFWYQQALGQGPEFLTYFQNEAQLDKSGLPSDRFFAERPEGSVSTLKIQRTQQEDSAVYLCASSLAGTGGARGETQYFGPGTRLLVL.

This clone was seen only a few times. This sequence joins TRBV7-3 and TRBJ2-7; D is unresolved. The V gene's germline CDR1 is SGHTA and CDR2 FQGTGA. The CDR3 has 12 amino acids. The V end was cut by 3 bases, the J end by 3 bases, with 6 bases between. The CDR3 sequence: CASSLSNYEQYF. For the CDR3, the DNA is TGTGCCAGCAGCTTGAGCAACTACGAGCAGTACTTC.

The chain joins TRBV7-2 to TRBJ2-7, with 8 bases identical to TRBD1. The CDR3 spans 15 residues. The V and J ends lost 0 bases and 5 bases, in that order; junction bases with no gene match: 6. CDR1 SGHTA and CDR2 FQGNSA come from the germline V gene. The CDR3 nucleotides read TGTGCCAGCAGCTTAGCGAACAGGGGGAGGAACGAGCAGTACTTC. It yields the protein CASSLANRGRNEQYF.

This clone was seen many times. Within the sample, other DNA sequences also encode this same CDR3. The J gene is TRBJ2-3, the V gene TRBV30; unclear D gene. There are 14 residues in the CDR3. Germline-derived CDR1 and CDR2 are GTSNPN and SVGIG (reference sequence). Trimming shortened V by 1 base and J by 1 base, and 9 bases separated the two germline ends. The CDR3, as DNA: TGTGCCTGGAGTGCCGGGTTAGGCACAGATACGCAGTATTTT. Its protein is CAWSAGLGTDTQYF.

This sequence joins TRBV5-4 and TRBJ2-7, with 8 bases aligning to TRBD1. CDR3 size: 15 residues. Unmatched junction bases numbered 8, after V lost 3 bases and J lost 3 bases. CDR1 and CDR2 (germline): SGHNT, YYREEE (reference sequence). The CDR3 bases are TGTGCCAGCAGCTCGGCATCGGGACAGGACTACGAGCAGTACTTC. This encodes CASSSASGQDYEQYF.